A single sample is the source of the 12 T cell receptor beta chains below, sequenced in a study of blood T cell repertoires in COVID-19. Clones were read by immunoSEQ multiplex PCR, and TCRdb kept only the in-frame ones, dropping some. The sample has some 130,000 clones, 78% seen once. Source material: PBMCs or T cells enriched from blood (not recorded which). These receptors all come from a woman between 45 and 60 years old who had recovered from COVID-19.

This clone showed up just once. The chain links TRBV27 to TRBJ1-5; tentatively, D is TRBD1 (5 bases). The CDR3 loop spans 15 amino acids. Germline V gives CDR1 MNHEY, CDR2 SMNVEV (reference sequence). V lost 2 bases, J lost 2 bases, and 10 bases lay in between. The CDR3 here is CASSLTRAGNQPQHF. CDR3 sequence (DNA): TGTGCCAGCAGTTTAACCAGGGCAGGCAATCAGCCCCAGCATTTT.

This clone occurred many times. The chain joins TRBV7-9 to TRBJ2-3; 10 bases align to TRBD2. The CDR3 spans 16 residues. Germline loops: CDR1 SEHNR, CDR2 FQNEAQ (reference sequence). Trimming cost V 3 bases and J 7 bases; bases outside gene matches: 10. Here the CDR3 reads CASSLSLAGVGNTQYF. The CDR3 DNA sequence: TGTGCCAGCAGCTTGAGTCTAGCGGGGGTGGGAAATACGCAGTATTTT.

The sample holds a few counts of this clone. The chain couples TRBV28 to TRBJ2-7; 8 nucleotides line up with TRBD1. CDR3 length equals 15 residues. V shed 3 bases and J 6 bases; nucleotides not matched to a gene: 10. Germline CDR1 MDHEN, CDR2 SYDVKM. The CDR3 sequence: CASSLNRGVSSEQYV. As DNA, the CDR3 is TGTGCCAGCAGTTTGAACAGGGGGGTCTCTTCCGAGCAGTACGTC.

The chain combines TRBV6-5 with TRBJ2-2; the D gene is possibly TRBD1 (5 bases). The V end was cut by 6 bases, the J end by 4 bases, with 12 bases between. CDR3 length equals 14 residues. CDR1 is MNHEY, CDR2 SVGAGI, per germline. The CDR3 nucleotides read TGTGCCAGCAGCTTCCAGGGTATCACCGGGGAGCTGTTTTTT. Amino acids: CASSFQGITGELFF.

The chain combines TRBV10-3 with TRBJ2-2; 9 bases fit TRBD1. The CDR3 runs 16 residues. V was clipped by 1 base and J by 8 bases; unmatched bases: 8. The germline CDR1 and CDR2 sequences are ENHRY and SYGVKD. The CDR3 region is CAISEYRDRATGELFF. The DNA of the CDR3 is TGTGCCATCAGTGAGTACCGGGACAGGGCCACGGGGGAGCTGTTTTTT.

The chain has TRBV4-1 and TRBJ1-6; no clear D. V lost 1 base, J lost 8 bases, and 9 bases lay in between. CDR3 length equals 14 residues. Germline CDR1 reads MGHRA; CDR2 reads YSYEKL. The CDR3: CASSQATVDSPLHF. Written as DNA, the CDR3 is TGCGCCAGCAGCCAAGCCACAGTAGATTCACCCCTCCACTTT.

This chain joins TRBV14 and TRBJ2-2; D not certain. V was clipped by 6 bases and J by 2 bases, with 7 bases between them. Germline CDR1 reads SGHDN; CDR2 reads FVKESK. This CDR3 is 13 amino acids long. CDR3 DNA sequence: TGTGCCAGCAGAGGCGGAAACACCGGGGAGCTGTTTTTT. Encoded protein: CASRGGNTGELFF.

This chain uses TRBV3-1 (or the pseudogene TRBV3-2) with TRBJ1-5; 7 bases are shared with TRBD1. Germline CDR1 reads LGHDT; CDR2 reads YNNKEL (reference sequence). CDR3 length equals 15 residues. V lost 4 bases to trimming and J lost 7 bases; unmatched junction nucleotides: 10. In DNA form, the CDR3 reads TGTGCCAGCAGCCCTTGGACAGGCTCGGGGCAGCCCCAGCATTTT. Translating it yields CASSPWTGSGQPQHF.

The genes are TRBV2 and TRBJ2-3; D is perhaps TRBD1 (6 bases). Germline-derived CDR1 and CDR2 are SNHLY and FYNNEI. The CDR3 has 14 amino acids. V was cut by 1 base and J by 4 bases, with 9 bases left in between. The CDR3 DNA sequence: TGTGCCAGCAGTGAAGGGGGGCAGGCAGATACGCAGTATTTT. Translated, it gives CASSEGGQADTQYF.

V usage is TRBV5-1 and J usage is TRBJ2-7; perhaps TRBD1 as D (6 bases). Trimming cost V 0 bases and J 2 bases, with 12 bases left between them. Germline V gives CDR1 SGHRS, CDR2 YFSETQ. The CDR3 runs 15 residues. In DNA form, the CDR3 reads TGCGCCAGCAGCTTGGTTTCACAGGGCCCCTACGAGCAGTACTTC. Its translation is CASSLVSQGPYEQYF.

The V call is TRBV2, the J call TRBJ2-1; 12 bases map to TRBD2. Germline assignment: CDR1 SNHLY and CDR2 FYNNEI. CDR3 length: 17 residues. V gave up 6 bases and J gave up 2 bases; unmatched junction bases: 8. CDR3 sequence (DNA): TGTGCCAGCAGGACACTAGCGGGGGGCGAGACCTACAATGAGCAGTTCTTC. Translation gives CASRTLAGGETYNEQFF.

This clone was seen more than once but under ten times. The CDR3 nucleotides read TGTGCCAGCAGCCTAAGAGCGGGAGAAACCTACGAGCAGTACTTC. Translation gives CASSLRAGETYEQYF. The J gene is TRBJ2-7, the V gene TRBV4-2; 8 nucleotides agree with TRBD2. Per germline, CDR1 LGHNA and CDR2 YNFKEQ. Germline trimming cut 4 bases from V and 2 bases from J; bases unmatched to any gene: 7. The CDR3 is 15 amino acids.